The 11 T cell receptor beta chains in this list originate from one sample, sequenced in a study of shared clonotypes between healthy human individuals. TCRdb's table, derived via immunoSEQ multiplex PCR, lists solely in-frame clones and lacks some. The repertoire includes some 980,000 clones, approximately 76% of them detected once, and approximately 1.5% sits in the top ten. Sequencing was carried out using memory CD4+ T cells sorted from blood. This sample's subset: CD45RA-negative fraction. These receptors all come from a man aged 18 to 30 in good health.

The table lists this clone with a count of one. The chain carries TRBV6-1 and TRBJ2-5, with 11 bases identical to TRBD1. Trimming removed 7 bases from V and 5 bases from J; junction bases left unmatched: 9. CDR1 is MNHNS and CDR2 is SASEGT in the germline V gene. The CDR3 loop spans 15 amino acids. This CDR3 is CASIPGTGGAETQYF. CDR3 DNA: TGTGCCAGCATACCAGGGACAGGGGGAGCGGAGACCCAGTACTTC.

V and J are TRBV5-1 and TRBJ2-7; possibly TRBD1 for D (5 bases). The V gene lost 6 bases and the J gene lost 0 bases, with 13 bases spanning the gap. The CDR3 spans 14 residues. The V gene's germline CDR1 is SGHRS and CDR2 YFSETQ. CDR3 sequence reads: CASNYRQNSYEQYF. The CDR3 DNA reads TGCGCCAGCAACTATAGACAGAACTCCTACGAGCAGTACTTC. Complete variable domain (other parts from reference TRBV5-1 and TRBJ2-7): KAGVTQTPRYLIKTRGQQVTLSCSPISGHRSVSWYQQTPGQGLQFLFEYFSETQRNKGNFPGRFSGRQFSNSRSEMNVSTLELGDSALYLCASNYRQNSYEQYFGPGTRLTVT.

Only a few counts were recorded for this clone. V gene TRBV28 combines with J gene TRBJ2-1; 8 bases align to TRBD2. This CDR3 is built from 15 residues. The ends lost 2 bases at V and 1 base at J; junction bases unmatched: 1. The V gene's germline CDR1 is MDHEN and CDR2 SYDVKM. The DNA of the CDR3 is TGTGCCAGCAGTTTAGCTAGCGGGTCCTACAATGAGCAGTTCTTC. Protein: CASSLASGSYNEQFF.

This chain links TRBV6-1 with TRBJ1-4, with 9 bases aligning to TRBD1. The V and J ends lost 0 bases and 8 bases, in that order; junction bases with no gene match: 4. This CDR3 contains 15 residues. Germline-derived CDR1 and CDR2 are MNHNS and SASEGT. CDR3 nucleotide sequence: TGTGCCAGCAGTGAAGCATACAGGGGGCGAGAAAAACTGTTTTTT. This translates into CASSEAYRGREKLFF.

In its sample, this clone was seen once. This sample includes further DNA sequences coding for the same CDR3. The genes are TRBV30 and TRBJ1-2; TRBD1 aligns across 8 bases. Germline V gene sequence: CDR1 GTSNPN, CDR2 SVGIG (reference sequence). After removal of 3 bases from V and 1 base from J, the junction contained 1 base not matched to a gene. This CDR3 comprises 13 residues. CDR3: CAWRQGGNYGYTF. The CDR3 coding sequence is TGTGCCTGGAGACAGGGGGGTAACTATGGCTACACCTTC.

This clone was counted many times. The chain couples TRBV28 to TRBJ2-1; 7 nucleotides match TRBD2. V lost 6 bases, J lost 1 base, and 9 bases stayed unmatched. This CDR3 is built from 16 residues. CDR1 and CDR2 (germline): MDHEN, SYDVKM. The CDR3: CASSPASAGSYNEQFF. The CDR3 nucleotides read TGTGCCAGCAGCCCCGCCTCAGCGGGGTCCTACAATGAGCAGTTCTTC.

In DNA form, the CDR3 reads TGTGCCAGCAGCTCACGGAACTATGGCTACACCTTC. Amino acid sequence: CASSSRNYGYTF. The V and J genes are TRBV7-2 and TRBJ1-2; D is uncertain. CDR1 SGHTA and CDR2 FQGNSA come from the germline V gene. CDR3 length equals 12 residues. With 4 bases removed from V and 2 bases from J, the gap between germline ends came to 5 bases.

This rearrangement joins TRBV2 to TRBJ2-5, with D hard to call. The germline CDR1 and CDR2 sequences are SNHLY and FYNNEI. V lost 2 bases and J 2 bases, leaving 9 bases between the germline ends. The CDR3 is 14 amino acids. The CDR3 protein is CASSEQGPQETQYF. For the CDR3, the DNA is TGTGCCAGCAGTGAACAAGGGCCTCAAGAGACCCAGTACTTC.

The chain combines TRBV5-6 with TRBJ1-1, with TRBD1 matching 8 bases. The germline gives CDR1 SGHDT, CDR2 YYEEEE. The J segment lost 1 base and the V segment lost 4 bases, leaving 9 bases of the junction unmatched. The CDR3 runs 16 residues. DNA of the CDR3: TGTGCCAGCAGCCCCGGACAGGGCTTCACGAACACTGAAGCTTTCTTT. Translating it yields CASSPGQGFTNTEAFF.

The chain joins TRBV19 to TRBJ1-6; D not resolved. The CDR3 covers 17 residues. The germline gives CDR1 LNHDA, CDR2 SQIVND (reference sequence). Trimming took off 4 bases at V and 0 bases at J, with 13 bases between the two ends. The CDR3 spells CASSTLGGSSYNSPLHF. CDR3 bases: TGTGCCAGTAGTACTCTTGGAGGGAGCTCCTATAATTCACCCCTCCACTTT. The full variable domain, completed using reference TRBV19 and TRBJ1-6, is DGGITQSPKYLFRKEGQNVTLSCEQNLNHDAMYWYRQDPGQGLRLIYYSQIVNDFQKGDIAEGYSVSREKKESFPLTVTSAQKNPTAFYLCASSTLGGSSYNSPLHFGNGTRLTVT.

This clone was seen many times. The V and J genes are TRBV6-5 and TRBJ2-5; no reliable D call. This CDR3 contains 13 residues. The germline CDR1 and CDR2 sequences are MNHEY and SVGAGI. The ends were cut back, 2 bases at V and 7 bases at J, with 11 bases in the middle. The CDR3 loop reads CASSYNLGGTQYF. The DNA for the CDR3 is TGTGCCAGCAGTTACAATCTAGGCGGGACCCAGTACTTC.